The 8 T cell receptor beta chains below come from one sample, sequenced in a study of cytomegalovirus exposure and HLA in healthy donors. PCR was performed using 60 Vbeta and 13 Jbeta primers. The protocol was immunoSEQ multiplex PCR, while the TCRdb copy is restricted to in-frame clones and leaves out a portion. In the table there are a few hundred thousand clones, approximately 79% of which are singletons. Sequencing was performed on PBMCs. Receptors were obtained from a girl aged 2 to 10 in good health and CMV-seronegative.

The gene calls are TRBV10-3 and TRBJ1-2; no firm D call. Per germline, CDR1 ENHRY and CDR2 SYGVKD. The V and J ends lost 3 bases and 2 bases respectively, with 13 bases between them. The CDR3 length is 15 residues. CDR3 protein: CAISEGPQANYGYTF. The DNA of the CDR3 is TGTGCCATCAGTGAAGGCCCCCAGGCAAACTATGGCTACACCTTC.

The CDR3 nucleotides are TGTGCCAGCAGCCCCCCCGACAGAGTTTGGTACCAAGAGACCCAGTACTTC. Protein product: CASSPPDRVWYQETQYF. V is TRBV7-9 and J is TRBJ2-5, with a tentative D call TRBD1 (5 bases). Trimming cost V 5 bases and J 0 bases, with 19 bases left between them. The CDR3 runs to 17 residues. The germline gives CDR1 SEHNR, CDR2 FQNEAQ (reference sequence).

The sample holds a few counts of this clone. The chain couples TRBV2 to TRBJ2-1; 10 bases match TRBD2. Germline V lookup: CDR1 SNHLY, CDR2 FYNNEI. CDR3 size: 17 residues. Unmatched junction bases numbered 3, after V lost 1 base and J lost 0 bases. CDR3 amino acids: CASSEGGLAASYNEQFF. The CDR3 DNA reads TGTGCCAGCAGTGAAGGAGGACTAGCGGCCTCCTACAATGAGCAGTTCTTC.

The chain has TRBV30 and TRBJ1-1; maybe TRBD1 (5 bases). Per germline, CDR1 GTSNPN and CDR2 SVGIG (reference sequence). This CDR3 spans 16 amino acids. With 4 bases removed from V and 1 base from J, the gap between germline ends came to 19 bases. The CDR3 sequence: CAWNLGGGTSNTEAFF. CDR3 nucleotides: TGTGCCTGGAACCTGGGGGGGGGAACTTCGAACACTGAAGCTTTCTTT.

The J gene is TRBJ2-2, the V gene TRBV18; perhaps TRBD2 as D (6 bases). V lost 4 bases to trimming and J lost 6 bases, with 18 bases between them. The CDR3 runs to 16 residues. The V gene's germline CDR1 is KGHSH and CDR2 LQKENI. The CDR3 reads CASSLRGGVRPGELFF. In DNA, the CDR3 is TGTGCCAGCTCACTAAGAGGAGGGGTTCGTCCCGGGGAGCTGTTTTTT.

The chain recombines TRBV10-1 with TRBJ2-7; maybe TRBD2 (5 bases). Germline lookup yields CDR1 WNHNN and CDR2 SYGVQD (reference sequence). This CDR3 is 13 amino acids long. V was cut by 5 bases and J by 1 base, with 9 bases left in between. The CDR3 loop reads CASSRPGSYEQYF. The CDR3 DNA follows: TGCGCCAGCAGTCGTCCGGGATCCTACGAGCAGTACTTC.

This clone was seen a few times. This chain uses TRBV6-6 with TRBJ2-2, with D maybe TRBD2 (5 bases). The germline gives CDR1 MNHNY, CDR2 SVGAGI (reference sequence). The V gene lost 5 bases and the J gene lost 6 bases, with 10 bases spanning the gap. This CDR3 is 13 amino acids long. DNA for the CDR3: TGTGCCAGCAGTCTTCTAGCTTCCGGGGAGCTGTTTTTT. Translated, it gives CASSLLASGELFF.

The rearrangement links TRBV29-1 to TRBJ2-5, with TRBD1 as a possible D gene (6 bases). Near its end, the DNA agrees better with TRBJ2-7, so the J call may be wrong. CDR1 and CDR2 from the germline V gene are SQVTM and ANQGSEA. This CDR3 region has 13 residues. In DNA form, the CDR3 reads TGCAGCGTTGAACAGGGGATCCGTTACGAGCAGTACTTC. Amino acid sequence: CSVEQGIRYEQYF.